The 7 T cell receptor beta chains below were found in one sample sequenced in a study of Ad26.COV2.S vaccination and SARS-CoV-2 variants. Treatment here: 19 received Ad26.COV2.S at low or high dose, single or two shots; 5 received placebo; per-sample allocation not given. The samples were gathered on day 63 after the first injection of vaccine or placebo. Sequencing was performed with immunoSEQ multiplex PCR; in TCRdb, only in-frame clones are kept and a portion is missing. The table includes over 300,000 clones, 80% to 90% detected once. The sample in question was peripheral blood, obtained in a trial of Ad26.COV2.S vaccine versus placebo. The source is a person aged 18-65 years who received the Ad26.COV2.S COVID-19 vaccine or a placebo.

Many counts were recorded for this clone. The chain employs TRBV19 and TRBJ1-6; no clear D gene. The germline gives CDR1 LNHDA, CDR2 SQIVND (reference sequence). The V gene lost 1 base and the J gene lost 10 bases, with 11 bases spanning the gap. This CDR3 comprises 14 residues. The CDR3 DNA follows: TGTGCCAGTAGTATAGGGGCGATTCAATCACCCCTCCACTTT. Translating gives CASSIGAIQSPLHF.

This clone was seen only once. V and J are TRBV11-2 and TRBJ1-1; 10 positions match TRBD1. Germline V gene data show CDR1 as SGHAT and CDR2 as FQNNGV. V lost 1 base to trimming and J lost 5 bases; unmatched junction nucleotides: 4. CDR3 length: 15 amino acids. CDR3 amino acids: CASSLAPGQGTEAFF. The CDR3 bases are TGTGCCAGCAGCTTAGCCCCGGGACAGGGGACTGAAGCTTTCTTT.

This clone was detected a few times. The chain joins TRBV6-2 or TRBV6-3 to TRBJ1-5; possible D gene TRBD1, 5 bases. This CDR3 region has 18 residues. The germline gives CDR1 MNHEY, CDR2 SVGEGT. Trimming removed 4 bases from V and 0 bases from J, with 19 bases in between. The CDR3 nucleotides read TGTGCCAGCAGTTCGAGTTTCGGGGGACTTTATAGCAATCAGCCCCAGCATTTT. Translating gives CASSSSFGGLYSNQPQHF.

The chain combines TRBV18 with TRBJ2-3; 14 bases align to TRBD2. CDR3 length: 18 amino acids. Germline lookup yields CDR1 KGHSH and CDR2 LQKENI. Trimming removed 2 bases from V and 6 bases from J; junction bases left unmatched: 10. CDR3 residues: CASSPWGTSGSFTDTQYF. DNA of the CDR3: TGTGCCAGCTCACCATGGGGGACTAGCGGGAGTTTCACGGATACGCAGTATTTT.

The chain has TRBV10-3 and TRBJ1-2; 7 positions match TRBD1. J lost 2 bases, V lost 4 bases, and 7 bases had no gene match. CDR3 length: 15 amino acids. Germline values: CDR1 ENHRY, CDR2 SYGVKD. CDR3 nucleotides: TGTGCCATCAGTGGTCCGGGACAGAGCAACTATGGCTACACCTTC. Encoded protein: CAISGPGQSNYGYTF.

The chain combines TRBV4-2 with TRBJ1-2; no firm D call. The CDR3 loop spans 14 amino acids. Germline assignment: CDR1 LGHNA and CDR2 YNFKEQ. Trimming pared 0 bases from V and 4 bases from J, leaving 9 bases between. CDR3 sequence (DNA): TGTGCCAGCAGCCAAGATATGGGAGGCTATGGCTACACCTTC. Translation: CASSQDMGGYGYTF.

The chain carries TRBV7-6 and TRBJ2-7, with 8 bases lining up with TRBD1. V was clipped by 5 bases and J by 6 bases; unmatched bases: 15. CDR1 and CDR2 from the germline V gene are SGHVS and FNYEAQ. The CDR3 runs 16 residues. CDR3 residues: CASSLHPGTGLGEQYF. Written as DNA, the CDR3 is TGTGCCAGCAGCCTCCACCCCGGGACAGGTTTAGGCGAGCAGTACTTC.